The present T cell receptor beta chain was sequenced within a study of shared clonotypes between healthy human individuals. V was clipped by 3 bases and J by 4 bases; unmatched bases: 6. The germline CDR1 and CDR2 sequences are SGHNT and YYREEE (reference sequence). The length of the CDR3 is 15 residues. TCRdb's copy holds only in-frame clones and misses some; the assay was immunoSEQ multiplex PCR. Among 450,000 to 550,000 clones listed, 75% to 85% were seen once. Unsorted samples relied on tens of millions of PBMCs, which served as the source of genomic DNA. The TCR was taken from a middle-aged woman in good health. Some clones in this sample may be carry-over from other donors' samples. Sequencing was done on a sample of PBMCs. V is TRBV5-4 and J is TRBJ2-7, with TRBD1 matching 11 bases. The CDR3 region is CASSSRTGGLYEQYF. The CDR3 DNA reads TGTGCCAGCAGCTCCAGGACAGGGGGCTTATACGAGCAGTACTTC.